These 27 T cell receptor beta chains came from one sample sequenced in a study of T-cell reconstitution after alpha-beta-depleted transplantation in children. Unique molecular identifiers featured in how the TCRbeta library was prepared. TCRdb independently ran MiXCR on the PCR reads; one entry per CDR3 protein. The repertoire holds over 400,000 distinct CDR3 sequences, around 12% seen once, with approximately 5.4% in the top ten. The sample in question was PBMCs from the stem cell graft donor, obtained from the stem cell graft. These receptor sequences come from a human donor who donated a stem cell graft to a child with combined immunodeficiency.

This clonotype was counted a few times. The rearrangement joins TRBV5-1 to TRBJ2-5; 7 nucleotides match TRBD2. V trimming: 4 bases; J trimming: 0 bases; junction bases outside the gene matches: 6. Germline CDR1 is SGHRS and CDR2 is YFSETQ. The CDR3 extends over 15 amino acids. The CDR3 region has the DNA TGCGCCAGCAGCATCGGGACTACCCACCAAGAGACCCAGTACTTC. Protein product: CASSIGTTHQETQYF. The full variable domain, in which reference TRBV5-1 and TRBJ2-5 provide the parts outside the CDR3, is KAGVTQTPRYLIKTRGQQVTLSCSPISGHRSVSWYQQTPGQGLQFLFEYFSETQRNKGNFPGRFSGRQFSNSRSEMNVSTLELGDSALYLCASSIGTTHQETQYFGPGTRLLVL.

This clonotype was detected many times. J is TRBJ1-4 and V is TRBV27; unclear D gene. This CDR3 is built from 13 residues. Germline values: CDR1 MNHEY, CDR2 SMNVEV (reference sequence). V lost 0 bases and J lost 8, with 7 bases in between. CDR3 DNA sequence: TGTGCCAGCAGTTTATCGATCTACGAAAAACTGTTTTTT. Protein: CASSLSIYEKLFF.

This clonotype came up a few times. The V and J genes are TRBV11-3 and TRBJ2-1; D unresolved. Trimming removed 4 bases from V and 5 bases from J, with 9 bases in between. Germline V gene sequence: CDR1 SGHNT, CDR2 YENEEA. The CDR3 spans 13 residues. The CDR3 DNA is TGTGCCAGCAGCTCGGTCCTAGACAATGAGCAGTTCTTC. Translation gives CASSSVLDNEQFF. The full variable domain, rest sourced from reference TRBV11-3 and TRBJ2-1, is EAGVVQSPRYKIIEKKQPVAFWCNPISGHNTLYWYLQNLGQGPELLIRYENEEAVDDSQLPKDRFSAERLKGVDSTLKIQPAELGDSAVYLCASSSVLDNEQFFGPGTRLTVL.

The genes are TRBV4-3 and TRBJ1-2; 9 positions match TRBD1. Trimming took 1 base from V and 8 from J; bases not matched to a gene: 8. Per the germline V gene, CDR1 is LGHNA and CDR2 is YSLEER. This CDR3 contains 15 residues. DNA of the CDR3: TGCGCCAGCAGCCAAGGATCGGACAGGGGCTTCGGCTACACCTTC. Translated: CASSQGSDRGFGYTF.

There are a few counts of this clonotype. The chain employs TRBV6-2 or TRBV6-3 and TRBJ2-1, with 7 nucleotides matching TRBD1. This CDR3 region has 13 residues. Germline V gives CDR1 MNHEY, CDR2 SVGEGT. V was pared by 4 bases and J by 10 bases, with 7 bases of the junction left unmatched. The DNA of the CDR3 is TGTGCCAGCAGTTCCCTGTCACAGGGGGAGCAGTTCTTC. It translates to CASSSLSQGEQFF.

This chain uses TRBV6-2 or TRBV6-3 with TRBJ2-5; 7 nucleotides match TRBD1. Germline V gives CDR1 MNHEY, CDR2 SVGEGT. The CDR3 consists of 15 residues. Trimming cost V 5 bases and J 5 bases; bases outside gene matches: 11. This chain's CDR3 is CASSPQYRGGETQYF. The DNA of the CDR3 is TGTGCCAGCAGTCCGCAGTACAGGGGTGGGGAGACCCAGTACTTC.

Many counts were recorded for this clonotype. V gene TRBV29-1 combines with J gene TRBJ2-7; 9 positions agree with TRBD1. The CDR3 covers 13 residues. The germline V gene encodes CDR1 SQVTM and CDR2 ANQGSEA. Trimming cost V 6 bases and J 7 bases; bases outside gene matches: 10. The CDR3 here is CSVPGQGTWEQYF. In nucleotides, the CDR3 is TGCAGCGTCCCGGGACAGGGAACATGGGAGCAGTACTTC.

This chain connects TRBV7-8 to TRBJ2-2; a possible D gene is TRBD2 (7 bases). Between the trimmed V and J ends, which lost 10 bases and 5 bases, there was a span of 17 bases. Germline-derived CDR1 and CDR2 are SGHVS and FQNEAQ. The CDR3 has 14 amino acids. This chain's CDR3 is CAIRRERGTGELFF. In DNA form, the CDR3 reads TGTGCCATAAGGCGGGAGAGGGGGACCGGGGAGCTGTTTTTT.

Only a few counts were recorded for this clonotype. The chain has TRBV27 and TRBJ1-4; no clear D gene. Germline-derived CDR1 and CDR2 are MNHEY and SMNVEV (reference sequence). This CDR3 has 19 amino acids. The germline V and J ends were trimmed by 1 base and 3 bases, with 21 bases remaining between them. The CDR3 loop is CASSLYGSKDSDSNEKLFF. The CDR3, as DNA: TGTGCCAGCAGTTTATACGGGTCGAAGGATTCGGATTCTAATGAAAAACTGTTTTTT. Complete variable domain (other parts from reference TRBV27 and TRBJ1-4): EAQVTQNPRYLITVTGKKLTVTCSQNMNHEYMSWYRQDPGLGLRQIYYSMNVEVTDKGDVPEGYKVSRKEKRNFPLILESPSPNQTSLYFCASSLYGSKDSDSNEKLFFGSGTQLSVL.

The chain employs TRBV6-5 and TRBJ2-5, with D perhaps TRBD1 (6 bases). Germline values: CDR1 MNHEY, CDR2 SVGAGI. Trimming took 6 bases from V and 1 from J, leaving 6 bases between them. CDR3 length equals 12 residues. In nucleotides, the CDR3 is TGTGCCAGCAGGGGGGCCCAAGAGACCCAGTACTTC. Its translation: CASRGAQETQYF.

This clonotype has only a few counts. The chain links TRBV12-3 or TRBV12-4 to TRBJ1-5, with a weak D call TRBD1 (6 bases). The CDR3 length is 16 residues. V was pared by 7 bases and J by 1 base, with 17 bases between. CDR3 nucleotides: TGTGCCAGCACCCAAAAAGGGGGAGGGAGCAATCAGCCCCAGCATTTT. This gives the protein CASTQKGGGSNQPQHF.

In its sample, this clonotype was seen many times. The junction differs from germline at one of its ends, possibly a read error. The CDR3 region has the DNA TGTGCCAGCAGCCAAGGGCAGGGCAATCAGCCCCAGCATTTT. This gives the protein CASSQGQGNQPQHF. This chain links TRBV4-3 with TRBJ1-5, with D unclear. This CDR3 is built from 14 residues. CDR1 is LGHNA and CDR2 is YSLEER in the germline V gene.

This clonotype was counted between two and nine times. The CDR3 region is CASSLGNWRERDNEQFF. CDR3 in DNA: TGTGCCAGCAGCTTAGGGAATTGGCGGGAGAGGGACAATGAGCAGTTCTTC. This sequence joins TRBV7-2 and TRBJ2-1, with 7 bases fitting TRBD2. The germline V gene has CDR1 SGHTA and CDR2 FQGNSA. After removal of 1 base from V and 5 bases from J, the junction contained 11 bases not matched to a gene. This CDR3 spans 17 amino acids.

The DNA for the CDR3 is TGCAGTGCTATATTCCCCATTTCGGGAGGGGTACCTGCGAACACCGGGGAGCTGTTTTTT. Protein: CSAIFPISGGVPANTGELFF. The rearrangement joins TRBV20-1 to TRBJ2-2, with 8 positions matching TRBD2. V shed 4 bases and J 0 bases; nucleotides not matched to a gene: 19. The CDR3 totals 20 residues. CDR1 is DFQATT, CDR2 SNEGSKA, per germline (reference sequence).

This clonotype showed up just once. Just one base apart from a much larger clone, this may be a read error. The chain joins TRBV12-3 or TRBV12-4 to TRBJ2-1; D not resolved. The length of the CDR3 is 14 residues. For the CDR3, the DNA is TGTGTCAGCAGTTTTGTGGGCGGCTACAATGAGCAGTTCTTC. Protein: CVSSFVGGYNEQFF.

The chain has TRBV18 and TRBJ1-2; TRBD1 matches 8 bases. This CDR3 spans 15 amino acids. V trimming: 5 bases; J trimming: 4 bases; junction bases outside the gene matches: 9. Germline loops: CDR1 KGHSH, CDR2 LQKENI. This CDR3 is CASSIQGDPSYGYTF. CDR3 bases: TGTGCCAGCTCAATACAGGGGGACCCCTCCTATGGCTACACCTTC.

This clonotype was counted at least ten times. This chain uses TRBV12-3 or TRBV12-4 with TRBJ2-7; D gene uncertain. CDR3 length equals 17 residues. Trimming stripped 3 bases from V and 2 bases from J, with 20 bases between. The CDR3 coding sequence is TGTGCCAGCAGTTTTGGAAGGCTCGGCCGGGTAGCCTACGAGCAGTACTTC. Protein: CASSFGRLGRVAYEQYF.

V is TRBV7-8 and J is TRBJ2-1; D is possibly TRBD2 (6 bases). The CDR3 runs 18 residues. The ends were cut back, 5 bases at V and 2 bases at J, with 22 bases in the middle. Germline V gene lookup returns CDR1 SGHVS and CDR2 FQNEAQ. The CDR3 sequence is CASSKRPGLGGAYNEQFF. CDR3 in DNA: TGTGCCAGCAGCAAGCGGCCCGGGTTGGGGGGAGCCTACAATGAGCAGTTCTTC.

In this sample, this clonotype turned up a few times. The chain couples TRBV7-8 to TRBJ2-3; 10 positions match TRBD1. After removal of 4 bases from V and 0 bases from J, the junction contained 4 bases not matched to a gene. Germline V gene sequence: CDR1 SGHVS, CDR2 FQNEAQ. The CDR3 consists of 16 residues. This CDR3 reads CASSSWTGGSTDTQYF. In nucleotides, the CDR3 is TGTGCCAGCAGCTCGTGGACAGGGGGGAGCACAGATACGCAGTATTTT.

The table lists this clonotype with many counts. This chain connects TRBV12-3 or TRBV12-4 to TRBJ2-5; perhaps TRBD2 as D (5 bases). The CDR3 is 15 residues long. Between the trimmed V and J ends, which lost 3 bases and 5 bases, there was a span of 16 bases. CDR3 region: CASSFDTPGGETQYF. In DNA, the CDR3 is TGTGCCAGCAGTTTCGACACACCCGGCGGGGAGACCCAGTACTTC.

The genes are TRBV25-1 and TRBJ2-6; TRBD1 matches at 10 bases. With 4 bases clipped from V and 0 bases from J, the junction kept 9 bases outside the gene matches. Germline V gene sequence: CDR1 MGHDK, CDR2 SYGVNS. The CDR3 covers 19 residues. In nucleotides, the CDR3 is TGTGCCAGCAGTGGACAGGGGGCCCCGGTCTCCTCTGGGGCCAACGTCCTGACTTTC. It specifies CASSGQGAPVSSGANVLTF.

This clonotype has just a few counts. This rearrangement joins TRBV9 to TRBJ2-3, with 12 bases matching TRBD2. Germline CDR1 is SGDLS and CDR2 is YYNGEE. This CDR3 is built from 17 residues. The trim removed 0 bases at V and 5 bases at J, leaving 7 bases unmatched. The CDR3 sequence is CASSVVGLAGGRDTQYF. As DNA, the CDR3 is TGTGCCAGCAGCGTAGTAGGTCTAGCGGGGGGGAGAGATACGCAGTATTTT.

The genes are TRBV6-5 and TRBJ1-6; 9 nucleotides align to TRBD1. The germline CDR1 and CDR2 sequences are MNHEY and SVGAGI. The junction had 4 bases not matched to a gene; V was cut back by 0 bases and J by 10 bases. The CDR3 length is 15 residues. The CDR3 sequence is CASSYSGTGLSPLHF. The CDR3 nucleotides read TGTGCCAGCAGTTACTCCGGGACAGGGCTATCACCCCTCCACTTT.

This chain uses TRBV6-2 or TRBV6-3 with TRBJ2-7, with 8 positions matching TRBD1. CDR3 size: 17 residues. The trim removed 4 bases at V and 3 bases at J, leaving 14 bases unmatched. Germline lookup yields CDR1 MNHEY and CDR2 SVGEGT. This CDR3 reads CASSLRLGTGVIYEQYF. DNA for the CDR3: TGTGCCAGCAGTTTGAGGCTCGGGACAGGTGTTATCTACGAGCAGTACTTC.

This clonotype was detected many times. V is TRBV29-1 and J is TRBJ2-2; perhaps TRBD2 as D (7 bases). The CDR3 extends over 14 amino acids. The V end was cut by 7 bases, the J end by 5 bases, with 17 bases between. CDR1 and CDR2 (germline): SQVTM, ANQGSEA. The DNA for the CDR3 is TGCAGCGCCGAGGGGGGGCGCGGGACCGGGGAGCTGTTTTTT. It codes for CSAEGGRGTGELFF.

CDR3 amino acids: CASSPWGLAAQGETQYF. The DNA for the CDR3 is TGTGCCAGCAGCCCCTGGGGCCTAGCAGCCCAAGGGGAGACCCAGTACTTC. The chain links TRBV7-2 to TRBJ2-5; possibly TRBD1 or TRBD2 for D (5 bases each). CDR3 length: 17 amino acids. V lost 5 bases, J lost 5 bases, and 24 bases lay in between. The germline V gene encodes CDR1 SGHTA and CDR2 FQGNSA.

The genes are TRBV4-3 and TRBJ2-6, with D hard to call. CDR1 and CDR2 (germline): LGHNA, YSLEER. Trimming removed 0 bases from V and 2 bases from J, with 8 bases in between. This CDR3 has 16 residues. The CDR3 nucleotides read TGCGCCAGCAGCCAAGATTGGGTCACTGGGGCCAACGTCCTGACTTTC. This encodes CASSQDWVTGANVLTF.